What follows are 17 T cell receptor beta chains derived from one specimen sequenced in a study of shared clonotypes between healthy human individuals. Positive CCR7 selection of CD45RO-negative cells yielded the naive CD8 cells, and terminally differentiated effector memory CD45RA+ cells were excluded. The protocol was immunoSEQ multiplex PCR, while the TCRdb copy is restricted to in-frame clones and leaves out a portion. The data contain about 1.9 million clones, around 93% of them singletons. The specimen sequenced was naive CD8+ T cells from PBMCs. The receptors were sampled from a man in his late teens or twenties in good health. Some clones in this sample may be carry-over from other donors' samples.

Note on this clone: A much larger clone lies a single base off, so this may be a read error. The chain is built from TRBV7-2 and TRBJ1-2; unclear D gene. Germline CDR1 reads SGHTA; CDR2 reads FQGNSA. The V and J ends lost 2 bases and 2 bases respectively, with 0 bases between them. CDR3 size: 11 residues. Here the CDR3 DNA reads TGTGCCAGCAGCTTAAACTATGGCTACACCTTC. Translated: CASSLNYGYTF.

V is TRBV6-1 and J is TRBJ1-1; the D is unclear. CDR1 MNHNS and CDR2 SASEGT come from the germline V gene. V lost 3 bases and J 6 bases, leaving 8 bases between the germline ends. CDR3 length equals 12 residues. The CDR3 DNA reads TGTGCCAGCAGTGAGAGGAGCCCTGAAGCTTTCTTT. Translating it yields CASSERSPEAFF.

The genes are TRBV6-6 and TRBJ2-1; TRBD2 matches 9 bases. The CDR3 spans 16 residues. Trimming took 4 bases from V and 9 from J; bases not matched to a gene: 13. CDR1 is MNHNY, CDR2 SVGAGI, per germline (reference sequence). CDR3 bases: TGTGCCAGCAGTTCCCTGGAAGCGGGAGGAACGGGTGAGCAGTTCTTC. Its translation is CASSSLEAGGTGEQFF.

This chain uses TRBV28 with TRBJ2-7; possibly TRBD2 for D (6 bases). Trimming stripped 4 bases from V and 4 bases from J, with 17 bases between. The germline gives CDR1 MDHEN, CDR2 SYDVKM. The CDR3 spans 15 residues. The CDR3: CASSYEGSGLYEQYF. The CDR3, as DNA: TGTGCCAGCAGTTACGAGGGTAGCGGTCTTTACGAGCAGTACTTC.

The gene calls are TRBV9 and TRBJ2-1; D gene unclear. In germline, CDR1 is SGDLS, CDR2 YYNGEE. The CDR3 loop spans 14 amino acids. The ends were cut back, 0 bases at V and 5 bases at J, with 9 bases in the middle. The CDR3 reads CASSVGFRDNEQFF. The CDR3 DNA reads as TGTGCCAGCAGCGTAGGGTTCAGAGACAATGAGCAGTTCTTC.

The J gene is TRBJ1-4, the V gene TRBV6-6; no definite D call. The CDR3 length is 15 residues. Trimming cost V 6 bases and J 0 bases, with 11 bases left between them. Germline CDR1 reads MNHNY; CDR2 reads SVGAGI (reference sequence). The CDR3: CASSPRQTTNEKLFF. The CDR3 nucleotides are TGTGCCAGCAGCCCCCGACAAACAACTAATGAAAAACTGTTTTTT.

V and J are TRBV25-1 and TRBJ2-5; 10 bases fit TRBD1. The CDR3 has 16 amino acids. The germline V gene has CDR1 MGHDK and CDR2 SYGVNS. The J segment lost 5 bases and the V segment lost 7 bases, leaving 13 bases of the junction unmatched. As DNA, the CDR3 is TGTGCCAGCAAGACAGGGGGCGGCCCGATGCGGGAGACCCAGTACTTC. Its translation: CASKTGGGPMRETQYF.

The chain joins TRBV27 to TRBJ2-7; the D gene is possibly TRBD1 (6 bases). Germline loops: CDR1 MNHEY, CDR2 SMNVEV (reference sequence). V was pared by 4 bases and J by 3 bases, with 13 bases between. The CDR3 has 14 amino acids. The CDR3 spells CASSSYRDHYEQYF. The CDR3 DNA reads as TGTGCCAGCAGTTCCTACAGGGATCACTACGAGCAGTACTTC.

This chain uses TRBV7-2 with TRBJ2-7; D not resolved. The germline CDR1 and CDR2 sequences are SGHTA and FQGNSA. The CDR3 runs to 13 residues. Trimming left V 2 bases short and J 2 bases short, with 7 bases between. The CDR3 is CASSLFVAYEQYF. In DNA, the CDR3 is TGTGCCAGCAGCTTATTCGTGGCCTACGAGCAGTACTTC.

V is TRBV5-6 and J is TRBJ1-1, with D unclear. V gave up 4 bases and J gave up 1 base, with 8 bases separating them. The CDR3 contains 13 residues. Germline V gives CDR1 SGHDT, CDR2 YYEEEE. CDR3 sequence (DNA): TGTGCCAGCAGCCTCAACGCGAACACTGAAGCTTTCTTT. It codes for CASSLNANTEAFF.

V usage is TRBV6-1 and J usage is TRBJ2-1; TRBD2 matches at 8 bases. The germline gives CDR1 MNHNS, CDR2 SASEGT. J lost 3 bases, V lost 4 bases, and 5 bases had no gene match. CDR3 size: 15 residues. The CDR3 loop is CASSGRLAFYNEQFF. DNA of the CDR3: TGTGCCAGCAGTGGGAGACTAGCGTTCTACAATGAGCAGTTCTTC.

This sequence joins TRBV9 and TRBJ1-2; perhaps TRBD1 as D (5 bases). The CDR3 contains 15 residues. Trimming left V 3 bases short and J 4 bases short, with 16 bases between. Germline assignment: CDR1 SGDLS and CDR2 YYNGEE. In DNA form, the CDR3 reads TGTGCCAGCAGCGCAACAGGATATTTAAGCTATGGCTACACCTTC. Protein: CASSATGYLSYGYTF.

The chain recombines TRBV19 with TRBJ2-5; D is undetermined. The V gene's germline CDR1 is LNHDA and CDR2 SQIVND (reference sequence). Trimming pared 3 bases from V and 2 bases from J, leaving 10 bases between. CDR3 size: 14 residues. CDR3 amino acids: CASSMSGSQETQYF. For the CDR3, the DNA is TGTGCCAGTAGTATGAGTGGTTCTCAAGAGACCCAGTACTTC.

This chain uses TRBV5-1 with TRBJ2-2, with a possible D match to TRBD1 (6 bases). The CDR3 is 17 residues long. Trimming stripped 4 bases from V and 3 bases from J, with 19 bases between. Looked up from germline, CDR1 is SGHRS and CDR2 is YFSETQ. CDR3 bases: TGCGCCAGCAGCCAAAGAAACGATAGACAGGACACCGGGGAGCTGTTTTTT. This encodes CASSQRNDRQDTGELFF.

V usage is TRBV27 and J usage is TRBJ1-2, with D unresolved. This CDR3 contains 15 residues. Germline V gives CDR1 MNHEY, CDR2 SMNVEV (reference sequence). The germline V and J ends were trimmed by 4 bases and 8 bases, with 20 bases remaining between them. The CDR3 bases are TGTGCCAGCAGTTCGTCCTACGGGCACTTAAACGGCTACACCTTC. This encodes CASSSSYGHLNGYTF.

CDR3 bases: TGTGCCAGCAGAGAGAGGGGGATCGGTAACACCATATATTTT. It yields the protein CASRERGIGNTIYF. The chain joins TRBV14 to TRBJ1-3; maybe TRBD1 (6 bases). V shed 6 bases and J shed 7 bases, with 16 bases lying between them. Germline V lookup: CDR1 SGHDN, CDR2 FVKESK. This CDR3 contains 14 residues.

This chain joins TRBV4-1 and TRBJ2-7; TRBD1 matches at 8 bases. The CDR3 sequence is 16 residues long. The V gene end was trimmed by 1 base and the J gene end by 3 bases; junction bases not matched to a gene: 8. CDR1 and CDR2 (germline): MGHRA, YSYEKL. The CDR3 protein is CASSQVGTGAFYEQYF. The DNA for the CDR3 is TGCGCCAGCAGCCAAGTCGGGACAGGTGCCTTCTACGAGCAGTACTTC.